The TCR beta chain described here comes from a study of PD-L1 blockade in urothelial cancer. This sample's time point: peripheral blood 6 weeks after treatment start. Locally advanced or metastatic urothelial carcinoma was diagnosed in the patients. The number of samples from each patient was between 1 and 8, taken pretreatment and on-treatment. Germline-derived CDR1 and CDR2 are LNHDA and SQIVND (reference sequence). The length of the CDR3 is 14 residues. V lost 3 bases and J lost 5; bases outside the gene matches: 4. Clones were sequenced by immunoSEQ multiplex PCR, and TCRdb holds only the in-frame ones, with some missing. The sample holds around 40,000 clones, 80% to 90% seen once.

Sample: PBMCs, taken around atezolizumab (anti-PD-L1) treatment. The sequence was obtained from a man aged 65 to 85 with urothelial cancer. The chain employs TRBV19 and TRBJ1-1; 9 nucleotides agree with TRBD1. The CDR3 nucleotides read TGTGCCAGTAGTATTAGACAGGGGGGGACTGAAGCTTTCTTT. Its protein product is CASSIRQGGTEAFF.